The rows below give T cell receptor beta chains drawn from one sample of a study of cytomegalovirus exposure and HLA in healthy donors. Profiled with immunoSEQ multiplex PCR; TCRdb holds only in-frame clones, not every one. Of 100,000 to 150,000 clones in the sample, over 15% were seen once. Sequencing used PBMCs. The origin of the receptors is a female donor in good health and CMV-seropositive. Each CDR3 is given with its conserved first and last residue. D genes are given only for firm matches. Only some rows state a clone size, as once, few, many or a class for expanded clones.

V gene: TRBV9
D gene: -
clone size: -
J gene: TRBJ1-5
CDR3 DNA: TGTGCCAGCAGCGTAGGGCAGTACAATCAGCCCCAGCATTTT
CDR3 protein: CASSVGQYNQPQHF

V gene: TRBV6-1
D gene: -
clone size: -
J gene: TRBJ2-3
CDR3 DNA: TGTGCCAGCAGTGAACAGGGATCAGATACGCAGTATTTT
CDR3 protein: CASSEQGSDTQYF

V gene: TRBV7-2
D gene: -
clone size: few
J gene: TRBJ2-6
CDR3 DNA: TGTGCCAGCAGCCCAAACGGTCGCTCTGGGGCCAACGTCCTGACTTTC
CDR3 protein: CASSPNGRSGANVLTF

V gene: TRBV7-3
D gene: TRBD1
clone size: -
J gene: TRBJ2-7
CDR3 DNA: TGTGCCAGCAGCTTAAACAGGGGCTACGAGCAGTACTTC
CDR3 protein: CASSLNRGYEQYF

V gene: TRBV27
D gene: -
clone size: -
J gene: TRBJ1-4
CDR3 DNA: TGTGCCAGCAGTTTACTCGCGGCCGGAATCAATAATGAAAAACTGTTTTTT
CDR3 protein: CASSLLAAGINNEKLFF

V gene: TRBV5-1
D gene: TRBD1
clone size: few
J gene: TRBJ1-5
CDR3 DNA: TGCGCCAGCAGCTTAGGGGGCGCGAGTCAGCCCCAGCATTTT
CDR3 protein: CASSLGGASQPQHF

V gene: TRBV4-3
D gene: -
clone size: few
J gene: TRBJ1-2
CDR3 DNA: TGCGCCAGCAGCCAAGAACAGGCTTCGTATGGCTACACCTTC
CDR3 protein: CASSQEQASYGYTF

V gene: TRBV7-3
D gene: TRBD2
clone size: few
J gene: TRBJ2-3
CDR3 DNA: TGTGCCAGCAGTCAAAGCGGGGGGAGCACAGATACGCAGTATTTT
CDR3 protein: CASSQSGGSTDTQYF

V gene: TRBV30
D gene: -
clone size: few
J gene: TRBJ2-7
CDR3 DNA: TGTGCCTGGAGCCCGTTGGTAGTGCAGTACTTC
CDR3 protein: CAWSPLVVQYF

V gene: TRBV7-2
D gene: TRBD1
clone size: -
J gene: TRBJ1-3
CDR3 DNA: TGTGCCAGCAGCAAGGACAGGGTGTGGGGAAACACCATATATTTT
CDR3 protein: CASSKDRVWGNTIYF

V gene: TRBV7-9
D gene: -
clone size: once
J gene: TRBJ2-7
CDR3 DNA: TGTGCCAGCAGCTTGAACTATAACTCCTACGAGCAGTACTTC
CDR3 protein: CASSLNYNSYEQYF

V gene: TRBV6-1
D gene: -
clone size: -
J gene: TRBJ1-2
CDR3 DNA: TGTGCCAGCAGTGAATACCGGGGGAGTGGCTACACCTTC
CDR3 protein: CASSEYRGSGYTF

V gene: TRBV27
D gene: TRBD1
clone size: -
J gene: TRBJ1-5
CDR3 DNA: TGTGCCAGCAGTTCAGGGGGACAGCCCCAGCATTTT
CDR3 protein: CASSSGGQPQHF

V gene: TRBV7-9
D gene: TRBD2
clone size: -
J gene: TRBJ2-7
CDR3 DNA: TGTGCCAGCAGCTTAGCGCGACTAGCTGGTAGGTTCGGTCGCGAGCAGTACTTC
CDR3 protein: CASSLARLAGRFGREQYF

V gene: TRBV28
D gene: -
clone size: few
J gene: TRBJ1-5
CDR3 DNA: TGTGCCAGCAGTTTTCAGCGGCGGGGGGTTGAATTGAAGCATTTT
CDR3 protein: CASSFQRRGVELKHF

V gene: TRBV5-6
D gene: TRBD2
clone size: -
J gene: TRBJ2-7
CDR3 DNA: TGTGCCAGCAGCTTTTATCGCGGGGGCTCCTACGAGCAGTACTTC
CDR3 protein: CASSFYRGGSYEQYF

V gene: TRBV6-5
D gene: -
clone size: few
J gene: TRBJ1-6
CDR3 DNA: TGTGCCAGCAGCCGCGAACGTTGGGGGGACGCACCCCTCCACTTT
CDR3 protein: CASSRERWGDAPLHF

V gene: TRBV5-1
D gene: TRBD1
clone size: few
J gene: TRBJ1-2
CDR3 DNA: TGCGCCAGCAGCTCGCGGGACAGGAACTATGGCTACACCTTC
CDR3 protein: CASSSRDRNYGYTF

V gene: TRBV28
D gene: -
clone size: -
J gene: TRBJ2-1
CDR3 DNA: TGTGCCAGCAGTTTATGGACTGGCCGTGAGCAGTTCTTC
CDR3 protein: CASSLWTGREQFF

V gene: TRBV30
D gene: TRBD1
clone size: few
J gene: TRBJ1-4
CDR3 DNA: TGTGCCTGGGACAGGGGCCATGCGGAAAAACTGTTTTTT
CDR3 protein: CAWDRGHAEKLFF

V gene: TRBV5-6
D gene: TRBD2
clone size: -
J gene: TRBJ2-7
CDR3 DNA: TGTGCCAGCAGCTTGGCAGTTCCTAGCGGGGGGTACGATGGGCAGTACTTC
CDR3 protein: CASSLAVPSGGYDGQYF

V gene: TRBV6-6
D gene: TRBD1
clone size: few
J gene: TRBJ1-2
CDR3 DNA: TGTGCCAGCAGTTACCAGGGGGCAAGTAGTGGCTACACCTTC
CDR3 protein: CASSYQGASSGYTF

V gene: TRBV5-1
D gene: TRBD1
clone size: few
J gene: TRBJ1-1
CDR3 DNA: TGCGCCAGCAGCCTGGACAGGGGGACTGAAGCTTTCTTT
CDR3 protein: CASSLDRGTEAFF

V gene: TRBV15
D gene: -
clone size: -
J gene: TRBJ2-7
CDR3 DNA: TGTGCCACCAGCGCCGGGTCCTCCTACGAGCAGTACTTC
CDR3 protein: CATSAGSSYEQYF

V gene: TRBV5-4
D gene: -
clone size: few
J gene: TRBJ2-7
CDR3 DNA: TGTGCCAGCAGCTTGGTTGAAGTCAGGGAGCAGTACTTC
CDR3 protein: CASSLVEVREQYF

V gene: TRBV13
D gene: -
clone size: few
J gene: TRBJ2-2
CDR3 DNA: TGTGCCGCACGGGTGCACACCGGGGAGCTGTTTTTT
CDR3 protein: CAARVHTGELFF

V gene: TRBV13
D gene: -
clone size: -
J gene: TRBJ2-2
CDR3 DNA: TGTGCCAGCAGCCTCCCGAACACCGGGGAGCTGTTTTTT
CDR3 protein: CASSLPNTGELFF

V gene: TRBV28
D gene: TRBD2
clone size: -
J gene: TRBJ2-7
CDR3 DNA: TGTGCCAGCAGTTTTGACGGACCACTAGCGGGAAGCTACGAGCAGTACTTC
CDR3 protein: CASSFDGPLAGSYEQYF

V gene: TRBV15
D gene: -
clone size: few
J gene: TRBJ2-5
CDR3 DNA: TGTGCCACCACCCCGGGGGGCTTGGTAAGGACCCAGTACTTC
CDR3 protein: CATTPGGLVRTQYF

V gene: TRBV4-3
D gene: -
clone size: -
J gene: TRBJ1-1
CDR3 DNA: TGCGCCAGCAGCCAAGATCGGGGGGCTCTGGGGGCTTTCTTT
CDR3 protein: CASSQDRGALGAFF

V gene: TRBV20-1
D gene: TRBD2
clone size: -
J gene: TRBJ2-1
CDR3 DNA: TGCAGTGCTAGAGGGACTAGCGGACAGTTCTTC
CDR3 protein: CSARGTSGQFF

V gene: TRBV30
D gene: TRBD2
clone size: few
J gene: TRBJ2-2
CDR3 DNA: TGTGCCTGGGGGGGGGACACCGGGGAGCTGTTTTTT
CDR3 protein: CAWGGDTGELFF

V gene: TRBV6-1
D gene: TRBD2
clone size: few
J gene: TRBJ2-7
CDR3 DNA: TGTGCCAGCAGTGAAGCGTCTAGCGGATCCTACGAGCAGTACTTC
CDR3 protein: CASSEASSGSYEQYF

V gene: TRBV5-1
D gene: -
clone size: -
J gene: TRBJ1-2
CDR3 DNA: TGCGCCAGCAGCTTGGGAGGTAACGCAGGGTACGAAGGCTACACCTTC
CDR3 protein: CASSLGGNAGYEGYTF

V gene: TRBV7-2
D gene: TRBD1
clone size: -
J gene: TRBJ2-7
CDR3 DNA: TGTGCCAGCAGCGGTACAGGGGGGGAGCAGTACTTC
CDR3 protein: CASSGTGGEQYF

V gene: TRBV15
D gene: TRBD1
clone size: once
J gene: TRBJ2-7
CDR3 DNA: TGTGCCACCAGCAGAGGACCGACAGGGACCTACGAGCAGTACTTC
CDR3 protein: CATSRGPTGTYEQYF

V gene: TRBV7-9
D gene: -
clone size: few
J gene: TRBJ1-2
CDR3 DNA: TGTGCCAGCAGCCCCCCGGCAGGGGCGTATGGCTACACCTTC
CDR3 protein: CASSPPAGAYGYTF

V gene: TRBV19
D gene: -
clone size: -
J gene: TRBJ1-6
CDR3 DNA: TGTGCCAGTAGTATACAGGAAAATCGGTCACCCCTCCACTTT
CDR3 protein: CASSIQENRSPLHF

V gene: TRBV5-1
D gene: TRBD2
clone size: few
J gene: TRBJ2-5
CDR3 DNA: TGCGCCAGCAGCCCGTACACCGGGACTAGCGTACAAGAGACCCAGTACTTC
CDR3 protein: CASSPYTGTSVQETQYF

V gene: TRBV19
D gene: -
clone size: few
J gene: TRBJ1-1
CDR3 DNA: TGTGCCAGTAGCGTCCGCGGGAGGCTGAACACTGAAGCTTTCTTT
CDR3 protein: CASSVRGRLNTEAFF

V gene: TRBV7-8
D gene: TRBD2
clone size: -
J gene: TRBJ2-1
CDR3 DNA: TGTGCCAGCAGCTCCGGGACTATAGGCTACAATGAGCAGTTCTTC
CDR3 protein: CASSSGTIGYNEQFF

V gene: TRBV29-1
D gene: -
clone size: -
J gene: TRBJ1-4
CDR3 DNA: TGCAGCGTTGAAGATCTCCGGGGGGAGAGTGGTGAAAAACTGTTTTTT
CDR3 protein: CSVEDLRGESGEKLFF

V gene: TRBV2
D gene: TRBD1
clone size: few
J gene: TRBJ1-6
CDR3 DNA: TGTGCCAGCAGCGGTGGGACAGGGAATTCACCCCTCCACTTT
CDR3 protein: CASSGGTGNSPLHF

V gene: TRBV4-3
D gene: TRBD1
clone size: -
J gene: TRBJ1-6
CDR3 DNA: TGCGCCAGCAGCCAAGTGGGGGACAGGCCTGGCTATAATTCACCCCTCCACTTT
CDR3 protein: CASSQVGDRPGYNSPLHF

V gene: TRBV5-1
D gene: TRBD1
clone size: -
J gene: TRBJ1-4
CDR3 DNA: TGCGCCAGCAGCTTGCCCGGACAGGAGAATGAAAAACTGTTTTTT
CDR3 protein: CASSLPGQENEKLFF

V gene: TRBV27
D gene: TRBD1
clone size: few
J gene: TRBJ1-2
CDR3 DNA: TGTGCCAGCAGTTTTGCGGACAGGGAGGATGGCTACACCTTC
CDR3 protein: CASSFADREDGYTF

V gene: TRBV4-2
D gene: -
clone size: -
J gene: TRBJ2-7
CDR3 DNA: TGTGCCAGCAGCCTCCGTCAGGCGGGACCCTACGAGCAGTACTTC
CDR3 protein: CASSLRQAGPYEQYF

V gene: TRBV30
D gene: TRBD1
clone size: few
J gene: TRBJ1-2
CDR3 DNA: TGTGCCTGGAGTAAGGGGACAGCTAACTATGGCTACACCTTC
CDR3 protein: CAWSKGTANYGYTF

V gene: TRBV4-2
D gene: -
clone size: few
J gene: TRBJ1-1
CDR3 DNA: TGTGCCAGCAGCCAAGGAGGTGAAGCTTTCTTT
CDR3 protein: CASSQGGEAFF

V gene: TRBV5-1
D gene: -
clone size: few
J gene: TRBJ1-1
CDR3 DNA: TGCGCCAGCAGATCAGGTGGGGTGGAGGGCACTGAAGCTTTCTTT
CDR3 protein: CASRSGGVEGTEAFF

V gene: TRBV9
D gene: TRBD2
clone size: -
J gene: TRBJ2-1
CDR3 DNA: TGTGCCAGCAGCGAATGGGGTGGCGGGGGGATTGAGCAGTTCTTC
CDR3 protein: CASSEWGGGGIEQFF

V gene: TRBV7-7
D gene: TRBD2
clone size: -
J gene: TRBJ2-3
CDR3 DNA: TGTGCCAGCAGCTTAGGATCTACGGCGGGGGGAGGAGATACGCAGTATTTT
CDR3 protein: CASSLGSTAGGGDTQYF

V gene: TRBV2
D gene: TRBD1
clone size: -
J gene: TRBJ2-7
CDR3 DNA: TGTGCCAGCAGTACCGACAGGGGAACGTACGAGCAGTACTTC
CDR3 protein: CASSTDRGTYEQYF

V gene: TRBV4-3
D gene: -
clone size: few
J gene: TRBJ1-3
CDR3 DNA: TGCGCCAGCAGCCAAGAGGTCACAGGACCTGGAAACACCATATATTTT
CDR3 protein: CASSQEVTGPGNTIYF

V gene: TRBV5-1
D gene: -
clone size: few
J gene: TRBJ1-1
CDR3 DNA: TGCGCCAGCAGCTTGGGCAGGGCGAGCACTGAAGCTTTCTTT
CDR3 protein: CASSLGRASTEAFF

V gene: TRBV5-1
D gene: -
clone size: -
J gene: TRBJ2-7
CDR3 DNA: TGCGCCAGCAGCTTTGGTTCGGGGCCTAGCGCCTTCTACGAGCAGTACTTC
CDR3 protein: CASSFGSGPSAFYEQYF